This T cell receptor beta chain derives from a study of regulatory T cells in long-lasting Graves disease. Time point given: newly diagnosed GD, antithyroid drugs for less than 3 months. After RNA was extracted from PBMCs, the TCR library was made from it. This clonotype was recorded at least ten times. The antigen is undetermined. CDR3-region Arm-PCR and iRepertoire HTBI primers produced the TCR beta libraries. MiXCR was run by TCRdb on the multiplex PCR reads, yielding one entry per CDR3 protein. This table has 200,000 to 250,000 distinct CDR3 sequences, roughly a fifth appearing once. Germline values: CDR1 SGHTA, CDR2 FQGNSA. The CDR3 covers 15 residues. Trimming removed 6 bases from V and 4 bases from J; junction bases left unmatched: 11. Study-wide results and caveats: There were preferences for TRBV28, TRBJ1-2 and TRBJ2-5 in persistent disease. Those with persistent disease had in common more public clonotypes (fewer than 3,000) than new patients (approximately 920). Peripheral blood, not thyroid tissue, was the sole material studied.

Material: peripheral blood mononuclear cells (PBMCs), obtained at new diagnosis, from a patient treated with antithyroid drugs. This receptor was identified in a female donor with Graves disease. V is TRBV7-2 and J is TRBJ2-5; 7 positions match TRBD2. CDR3 amino acids: CASRPTTTSAETQYF. CDR3 in DNA: TGTGCCAGCAGGCCTACGACTACTAGCGCAGAGACCCAGTACTTC.